In its sample, the clone carrying this T cell receptor beta chain was seen many times. Researchers took RNA transcripts and amplified the TCR beta CDR3 regions from them. In the first-round RT-PCR of the TCR CDR3, the HTBI primer set was used. Each CDR3 protein is one row after TCRdb ran MiXCR on the multiplex PCR reads. Seen here are about 520,000 distinct CDR3 sequences, less than 25% observed once, and the top ten hold around 27%. The CDR3 is 12 amino acids. The ends were cut back, 9 bases at V and 3 bases at J, with 12 bases in the middle. Germline V gene data show CDR1 as MDHEN and CDR2 as SYDVKM. The data belong to a study of T cells in Graves' hyperthyroidism and ophthalmopathy.

The chain combines TRBV28 with TRBJ2-7; D unresolved. Sequenced sample: blood. The origin of this receptor is a man aged 18 to 30 with Graves' hyperthyroidism. The DNA of the CDR3 is TGTGCCAGTTCGGACGCCTTCTACGAGCAGTACTTC. This gives the protein CASSDAFYEQYF.